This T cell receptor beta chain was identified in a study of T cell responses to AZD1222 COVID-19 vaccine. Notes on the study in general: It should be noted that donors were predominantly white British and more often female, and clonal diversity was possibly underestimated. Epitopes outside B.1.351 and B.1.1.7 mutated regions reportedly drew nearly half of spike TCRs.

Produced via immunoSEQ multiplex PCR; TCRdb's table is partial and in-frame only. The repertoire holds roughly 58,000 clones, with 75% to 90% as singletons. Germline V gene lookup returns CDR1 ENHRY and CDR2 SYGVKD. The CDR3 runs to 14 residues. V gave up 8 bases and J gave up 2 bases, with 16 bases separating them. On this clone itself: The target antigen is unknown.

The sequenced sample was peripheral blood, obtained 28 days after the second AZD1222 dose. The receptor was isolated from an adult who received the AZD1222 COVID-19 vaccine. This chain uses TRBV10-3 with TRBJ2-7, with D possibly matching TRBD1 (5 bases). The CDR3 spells CAIGVGRATYEQYF. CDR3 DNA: TGTGCCATCGGGGTGGGCAGGGCCACCTACGAGCAGTACTTC.